These 23 T cell receptor beta chains originate from one sample sequenced in a study of T cell changes during pregnancy in multiple sclerosis. Only in-frame clones appear in the TCRdb table, and some are missing; sequencing was by immunoSEQ multiplex PCR. The table lists more than 35,000 clones, roughly 90% of them singletons. This material consisted of CD4+ T cells from peripheral blood mononuclear cells, taken after pregnancy. These TCRs come from a female donor in good health, enrolled as a control in a pregnancy study.

This chain uses TRBV27 with TRBJ2-2; 8 bases match TRBD1. The CDR3 runs to 17 residues. V trimming: 0 bases; J trimming: 4 bases; junction bases outside the gene matches: 7. Germline V gene lookup returns CDR1 MNHEY and CDR2 SMNVEV (reference sequence). CDR3 amino acids: CASSLSRGQGVTGELFF. DNA for the CDR3: TGTGCCAGCAGTTTATCCAGGGGGCAGGGAGTCACCGGGGAGCTGTTTTTT.

The chain couples TRBV23-1 to TRBJ1-2, with 9 bases that match TRBD1. TRBV23-1 is noted as an ORF with a role that remains uncertain. J gave up 3 bases and V 0 bases, and 8 bases lay outside the gene matches. This CDR3 comprises 17 residues. The CDR3 loop reads CASSQSVRDREYYGYTF. For the CDR3, the DNA is TGCGCCAGCAGTCAATCGGTCAGGGACAGGGAGTACTATGGCTACACCTTC.

This clone is a singleton in its sample. The CDR3 region is CASSFAGGMNTEAFF. CDR3 bases: TGCGCCAGCAGCTTCGCGGGAGGGATGAACACTGAAGCTTTCTTT. The V and J genes are TRBV5-1 and TRBJ1-1; the D is unclear. CDR3 size: 15 residues. Trimming took off 2 bases at V and 0 bases at J, with 11 bases between the two ends. Per germline, CDR1 SGHRS and CDR2 YFSETQ.

V and J are TRBV28 and TRBJ2-7; 9 nucleotides line up with TRBD1. CDR1 and CDR2 (germline): MDHEN, SYDVKM. There are 15 residues in the CDR3. V lost 6 bases to trimming and J lost 1 base; unmatched junction nucleotides: 7. In DNA, the CDR3 is TGTGCCAGCAGCACTTGGACAGGGGCATCCTACGAGCAGTACTTC. It translates to CASSTWTGASYEQYF.

The chain couples TRBV5-6 to TRBJ1-2; maybe TRBD1 (6 bases). Germline loops: CDR1 SGHDT, CDR2 YYEEEE. The CDR3 spans 15 residues. The germline V and J ends were trimmed by 1 base and 8 bases, with 18 bases remaining between them. In DNA, the CDR3 is TGTGCCAGCAGCTTGTTAGGACAGCCAGAGAGGGGCTACACCTTC. Protein: CASSLLGQPERGYTF.

This clone was seen only a few times. The chain employs TRBV7-2 and TRBJ2-7, with unresolved D. In germline, CDR1 is SGHTA, CDR2 FQGNSA. This CDR3 contains 12 residues. V was cut by 5 bases and J by 4 bases, with 9 bases left in between. This CDR3 is CASSKTGYEQYF. In nucleotides, the CDR3 is TGTGCCAGCAGCAAGACTGGGTACGAGCAGTACTTC. Complete variable domain (other parts from reference TRBV7-2 and TRBJ2-7): GAGVSQSPSNKVTEKGKDVELRCDPISGHTALYWYRQSLGQGLEFLIYFQGNSAPDKSGLPSDRFSAERTGGSVSTLTIQRTQQEDSAVYLCASSKTGYEQYFGPGTRLTVT.

This rearrangement joins TRBV7-3 to TRBJ2-1, with D possibly being TRBD2 (6 bases). CDR3 length equals 13 residues. The ends were cut back, 5 bases at V and 4 bases at J, with 9 bases in the middle. Germline V CDR1 and CDR2: SGHTA, FQGTGA. CDR3 bases: TGTGCCAGCAGCATAGGGAGGTACAATGAGCAGTTCTTC. This encodes CASSIGRYNEQFF.

The rearrangement uses TRBV5-1 and TRBJ1-4; 8 bases match TRBD1. Germline V gives CDR1 SGHRS, CDR2 YFSETQ. V shed 4 bases, J shed 8 bases, and the junction held 10 bases outside the gene matches. This CDR3 spans 15 amino acids. The CDR3 is CASSNRGNGEEKLFF. In DNA form, the CDR3 reads TGCGCCAGCAGCAACAGGGGGAACGGAGAAGAAAAACTGTTTTTT.

The chain combines TRBV4-3 with TRBJ2-5; D remains ambiguous. There are 16 residues in the CDR3. V was trimmed by 1 base and J by 5 bases, leaving 17 bases between them. Germline lookup yields CDR1 LGHNA and CDR2 YSLEER. The DNA of the CDR3 is TGCGCCAGCAGCCAAGGGGTGTACCCCCAGGCGGAGACCCAGTACTTC. Its protein product is CASSQGVYPQAETQYF.

The V and J genes are TRBV5-6 and TRBJ1-5; a possible D gene is TRBD1 (5 bases). V lost 0 bases and J 4 bases, leaving 14 bases between the germline ends. This CDR3 is built from 16 residues. Germline V gives CDR1 SGHDT, CDR2 YYEEEE. CDR3: CASSLAGGAPNQPQHF. CDR3 DNA sequence: TGTGCCAGCAGCTTGGCCGGCGGGGCGCCGAATCAGCCCCAGCATTTT.

This clone appeared a single time. This chain links TRBV7-9 with TRBJ2-1; D is undetermined. CDR3 size: 15 residues. The germline gives CDR1 SEHNR, CDR2 FQNEAQ (reference sequence). The V gene lost 0 bases and the J gene lost 1 base, with 7 bases spanning the gap. The CDR3 DNA reads as TGTGCCAGCAGCTTAGCGATTGCGTCCTACAATGAGCAGTTCTTC. It yields the protein CASSLAIASYNEQFF.

V gene TRBV5-1 combines with J gene TRBJ2-7; 7 nucleotides agree with TRBD1. Germline V lookup: CDR1 SGHRS, CDR2 YFSETQ. There are 14 residues in the CDR3. Unmatched junction bases numbered 4, after V lost 4 bases and J lost 0 bases. This chain's CDR3 is CASSRGTVSYEQYF. CDR3 coding DNA: TGCGCCAGCAGCCGAGGGACAGTCTCCTACGAGCAGTACTTC.

The chain recombines TRBV27 with TRBJ2-1, with a possible D match to TRBD1 (6 bases). Trimming took off 1 base at V and 3 bases at J, with 13 bases between the two ends. Per the germline V gene, CDR1 is MNHEY and CDR2 is SMNVEV (reference sequence). The CDR3 is 16 residues long. The CDR3 DNA follows: TGTGCCAGCAGTTTATGGACAGTCGCCAACTACAATGAGCAGTTCTTC. Its protein is CASSLWTVANYNEQFF.

The V call is TRBV5-5, the J call TRBJ2-3; TRBD2 agrees at 8 bases. The ends lost 0 bases at V and 1 base at J; junction bases unmatched: 4. Germline assignment: CDR1 SGHKS and CDR2 YYEKEE (reference sequence). The CDR3 covers 16 residues. This CDR3 is CASSLVVSGGTDTQYF. The CDR3 DNA reads TGTGCCAGCAGCTTGGTGGTTAGCGGGGGCACAGATACGCAGTATTTT. The variable domain in full, completed from reference TRBV5-5 and TRBJ2-3, reads DAGVTQSPTHLIKTRGQQVTLRCSPISGHKSVSWYQQVLGQGPQFIFQYYEKEERGRGNFPDRFSARQFPNYSSELNVNALLLGDSALYLCASSLVVSGGTDTQYFGPGTRLTVL.

V usage is TRBV7-9 and J usage is TRBJ1-1; D possibly corresponds to TRBD1 (6 bases). The CDR3 totals 15 residues. V lost 2 bases and J lost 5, with 15 bases in between. CDR1 is SEHNR, CDR2 FQNEAQ, per germline (reference sequence). In nucleotides, the CDR3 is TGTGCCAGCAGCTTAACGGGGGGCGGAGGGACTGAAGCTTTCTTT. Encoded protein: CASSLTGGGGTEAFF.

The V call is TRBV7-2, the J call TRBJ1-3; no firm D call. CDR1 and CDR2 from the germline V gene are SGHTA and FQGNSA. This CDR3 is built from 15 residues. Deletions cut 1 base from V and 1 base from J, with 8 bases between. CDR3 in amino acids: CASSLGPPSGNTIYF. In DNA form, the CDR3 reads TGTGCCAGCAGCTTAGGGCCACCGTCTGGAAACACCATATATTTT.

The chain joins TRBV4-2 to TRBJ1-3; maybe TRBD1 (6 bases). The germline V gene has CDR1 LGHNA and CDR2 YNFKEQ. V lost 5 bases and J 0 bases, leaving 8 bases between the germline ends. The CDR3 covers 14 residues. CDR3 protein: CASSGQSSGNTIYF. CDR3 sequence (DNA): TGTGCCAGCAGCGGACAGAGCTCTGGAAACACCATATATTTT.

V and J are TRBV5-1 and TRBJ1-3; tentative D call: TRBD1 (5 bases). Trimming removed 4 bases from V and 2 bases from J, with 16 bases in between. The CDR3 extends over 16 amino acids. Germline V CDR1 and CDR2: SGHRS, YFSETQ. CDR3 in DNA: TGCGCCAGCAGCCCGAACGGGGGTTTAGCTGGAAACACCATATATTTT. Amino acid sequence: CASSPNGGLAGNTIYF.

The chain employs TRBV6-6 and TRBJ2-7; TRBD1 might be the D (6 bases). Per the germline V gene, CDR1 is MNHNY and CDR2 is SVGAGI (reference sequence). The CDR3 extends over 13 amino acids. Trimming removed 4 bases at V and 7 bases at J, with 14 bases between. The CDR3 sequence is CASSFTGLREQYF. CDR3 DNA: TGTGCCAGCAGTTTTACAGGGTTGCGGGAGCAGTACTTC.

This clone was counted only a few times. The rearrangement joins TRBV18 to TRBJ1-1; the D is unclear. Trimming shortened V by 3 bases and J by 1 base, and 15 bases separated the two germline ends. The CDR3 has 16 residues. Germline CDR1 and CDR2: KGHSH and LQKENI. CDR3 residues: CASSPMPLTTNTEAFF. DNA for the CDR3: TGTGCCAGCTCACCTATGCCTCTGACAACGAACACTGAAGCTTTCTTT.

The genes are TRBV19 and TRBJ1-5, with unresolved D. The CDR3 sequence is 15 residues long. Germline assignment: CDR1 LNHDA and CDR2 SQIVND (reference sequence). V was trimmed by 5 bases and J by 5 bases, leaving 16 bases between them. CDR3 nucleotides: TGTGCCAGTAGTCCCCTGTCGGGATTGGATCAGCCCCAGCATTTT. Protein: CASSPLSGLDQPQHF.

The chain is built from TRBV7-2 and TRBJ2-7; 11 bases are shared with TRBD2. Germline CDR1 reads SGHTA; CDR2 reads FQGNSA. The CDR3 runs 15 residues. V was clipped by 5 bases and J by 3 bases; unmatched bases: 6. As DNA, the CDR3 is TGTGCCAGCAGCGTCCGGACTAGCGGGTTCTACGAGCAGTACTTC. This sequence encodes CASSVRTSGFYEQYF.

This clone has only one observation. V usage is TRBV14 and J usage is TRBJ2-5; TRBD1 aligns across 8 bases. In germline, CDR1 is SGHDN, CDR2 FVKESK. V lost 4 bases and J lost 5; bases outside the gene matches: 15. The CDR3 loop spans 17 amino acids. CDR3 region: CASSLLGRPGGEETQYF. The CDR3 bases are TGTGCCAGCAGCCTCTTAGGGCGGCCAGGGGGCGAGGAGACCCAGTACTTC.